Listed here are 19 T cell receptor beta chains from one sample, sequenced in a study (dated by TCRdb to the early 2010s). Sequencing relied on an Illumina Genome Analyzer IIx. TCRdb took the public reads, trimmed them with fastp at Q25, ran MiXCR for clone calling and kept in-frame beta chains. Rows merge per CDR3 protein into single entries with the most common DNA and genes. The sample table lists about 16,000 distinct CDR3 sequences, 30% to 45% of them with a count of one. About 16% of the sample is taken by the ten largest. The sequenced sample was blood. These receptors originate from a human donor.

This clonotype showed up just a few times. The rearrangement uses TRBV20-1 and TRBJ1-1, with a tentative D call TRBD1 (6 bases). Deletions cut 2 bases from V and 4 bases from J, with 8 bases between. Germline V gene lookup returns CDR1 DFQATT and CDR2 SNEGSKA (reference sequence). The CDR3 length is 12 residues. The DNA for the CDR3 is TGCAGTGCTAGACAGGGGAGCACTGAAGCTTTCTTT. It codes for CSARQGSTEAFF.

As concerns this clonotype: The junction departs from the called germline gene at one end, perhaps through a read error. The rearrangement uses TRBV4-1 and TRBJ1-6; D not resolved. Germline V gene data show CDR1 as MGHRA and CDR2 as YSYEKL. This CDR3 spans 15 amino acids. The CDR3 coding sequence is TGCGTCAGCAGCCAAGCGACGGCAGATAATTCACCCCTCCACTTT. It specifies CVSSQATADNSPLHF.

V and J are TRBV4-2 and TRBJ2-5; TRBD2 aligns across 11 bases. Trimming took 3 bases from V and 4 from J; bases not matched to a gene: 7. This CDR3 spans 16 amino acids. The germline gives CDR1 LGHNA, CDR2 YNFKEQ. CDR3 protein: CASSQLAGGLGETQYF. The CDR3 DNA is TGTGCCAGCAGCCAGCTAGCGGGAGGTTTGGGAGAGACCCAGTACTTC.

This clonotype was detected ten times or more. The chain couples TRBV28 to TRBJ1-4; possibly TRBD1 for D (5 bases). The CDR3 spans 17 residues. Trimming cost V 5 bases and J 5 bases, with 21 bases left between them. Germline V gives CDR1 MDHEN, CDR2 SYDVKM. This CDR3 reads CASSRENARETNEKLFF. The CDR3 DNA is TGTGCCAGCAGTCGAGAAAATGCCAGGGAGACGAATGAAAAACTGTTTTTT.

By frequency in the sample, this clonotype is medium-sized. This chain links TRBV4-3 with TRBJ2-2; D call uncertain. The germline V and J ends were trimmed by 2 bases and 1 base, with 8 bases remaining between them. The germline V gene has CDR1 LGHNA and CDR2 YSLEER. The CDR3 has 15 residues. The CDR3 DNA reads as TGCGCCAGCAGCCAAATTCGACTGAACACCGGGGAGCTGTTTTTT. Amino acid sequence: CASSQIRLNTGELFF.

This clonotype was counted at least ten times. The J gene is TRBJ2-5, the V gene TRBV6-2 or TRBV6-3; TRBD1 aligns across 7 bases. Germline CDR1 MNHEY, CDR2 SVGEGT. V lost 6 bases to trimming and J lost 2 bases; unmatched junction nucleotides: 6. The CDR3 loop spans 14 amino acids. CDR3 sequence: CASRTGSWQETQYF. The CDR3 coding sequence is TGTGCCAGCAGGACAGGGTCGTGGCAAGAGACCCAGTACTTC.

This clonotype is deemed medium-sized. The rearrangement links TRBV4-3 to TRBJ2-5, with 8 nucleotides matching TRBD2. CDR3 length: 13 amino acids. Germline CDR1 LGHNA, CDR2 YSLEER. Trimming at V came to 2 bases and at J to 4 bases, leaving 0 bases not matched to a gene. The CDR3 here is CASSQLAGETQYF. The CDR3 nucleotides read TGCGCCAGCAGCCAACTAGCGGGAGAGACCCAGTACTTC.

This clonotype was seen a single time. This chain links TRBV29-1 with TRBJ1-4; maybe TRBD1 (6 bases). The CDR3 is made up of 18 amino acids. V lost 1 base and J 1 base, leaving 19 bases between the germline ends. Germline V gene data show CDR1 as SQVTM and CDR2 as ANQGSEA. The CDR3 sequence is CSVEGPGEGQQTNEKLFF. In DNA, the CDR3 is TGCAGCGTTGAAGGACCAGGGGAGGGTCAACAAACTAATGAAAAACTGTTTTTT.

The gene calls are TRBV6-2 or TRBV6-3 and TRBJ2-1, with 15 nucleotides matching TRBD2. The CDR3 loop spans 16 amino acids. Germline values: CDR1 MNHEY, CDR2 SVGEGT. With V trimmed by 4 bases and J by 9 bases, 7 bases remained unmatched. CDR3 loop: CASSSGTSGRSIEQFF. CDR3 coding DNA: TGTGCCAGCAGTTCCGGGACTAGCGGGAGGAGTATTGAGCAGTTCTTC.

Many counts were recorded for this clonotype. CDR3 coding DNA: TGTGCCAGCAGCCGGACCTACGAGCAGTACTTC. Translated: CASSRTYEQYF. J is TRBJ2-7 and V is TRBV7-2, with D unresolved. Germline assignment: CDR1 SGHTA and CDR2 FQGNSA. Trimming left V 5 bases short and J 2 bases short, with 4 bases between. CDR3 length: 11 amino acids.

In its sample, this clonotype is medium-sized. V and J are TRBV4-2 and TRBJ1-2; D is perhaps TRBD1 (6 bases). Germline V gene lookup returns CDR1 LGHNA and CDR2 YNFKEQ. This CDR3 has 16 amino acids. V dropped 3 bases and J dropped 4 bases, with 18 bases sitting between them. The CDR3 loop reads CASSQPTSGESYGYTF. In DNA form, the CDR3 reads TGTGCCAGCAGCCAGCCTACCTCAGGGGAGAGCTATGGCTACACCTTC.

This rearrangement joins TRBV4-2 to TRBJ1-1, with 7 positions matching TRBD1. The germline CDR1 and CDR2 sequences are LGHNA and YNFKEQ. Trimming took 3 bases from V and 7 from J; bases not matched to a gene: 14. This CDR3 contains 16 residues. CDR3 DNA sequence: TGTGCCAGCAGCCAGCCGAACCGGGACAGACTAAATGAAGCTTTCTTT. This sequence encodes CASSQPNRDRLNEAFF.

The chain carries TRBV29-1 and TRBJ1-4, with D unclear. The CDR3 runs to 12 residues. V was clipped by 0 bases and J by 8 bases, with 7 bases between them. CDR1 and CDR2 (germline): SQVTM, ANQGSEA. The CDR3 bases are TGCAGCGTTGAAGAGTCGTGGGAAAAACTGTTTTTT. This translates into CSVEESWEKLFF.

The chain combines TRBV30 with TRBJ1-5; D gene ambiguous. The V end was cut by 2 bases, the J end by 11 bases, with 10 bases between. Germline CDR1 is GTSNPN and CDR2 is SVGIG (reference sequence). The length of the CDR3 is 11 residues. This CDR3 is CAWSMHETQHF. The CDR3 coding sequence is TGTGCCTGGAGTATGCACGAGACCCAGCATTTT.

This clonotype was picked up many times. The chain has TRBV20-1 and TRBJ2-5; unclear D gene. Germline V CDR1 and CDR2: DFQATT, SNEGSKA (reference sequence). Trimming stripped 3 bases from V and 0 bases from J, with 8 bases between. This CDR3 has 13 amino acids. The CDR3 sequence: CSARAAYQETQYF. CDR3 DNA sequence: TGCAGTGCTAGGGCGGCGTACCAAGAGACCCAGTACTTC.

The chain uses TRBV11-2 and TRBJ2-7; 8 bases line up with TRBD2. The DNA matches TRBJ2-1 better at its end, which makes the J call doubtful. This CDR3 region has 14 residues. Germline CDR1 is SGHAT and CDR2 is FQNNGV. The CDR3: CASSPSGGHNEQFF. As DNA, the CDR3 is TGTGCCAGCAGCCCGAGCGGGGGACATAATGAGCAGTTCTTC.

Relative to its sample, this clonotype is medium-sized (0.01 to 0.1%). This chain connects TRBV29-1 to TRBJ1-1; weak D call: TRBD1 (6 bases). The length of the CDR3 is 10 residues. V was shortened by 3 bases and J by 10 bases, with 9 bases between the two germline ends. Germline CDR1 and CDR2: SQVTM and ANQGSEA. The CDR3 region is CSVDQGGAFF. CDR3 DNA sequence: TGCAGCGTTGATCAAGGGGGAGCTTTCTTT. Full variable domain (remainder filled in from reference TRBV29-1 and TRBJ1-1): SAVISQKPSRDICQRGTSLTIQCQVDSQVTMMFWYRQQPGQSLTLIATANQGSEATYESGFVIDKFPISRPNLTFSTLTVSNMSPEDSSIYLCSVDQGGAFFGQGTRLTVV.

Many counts were recorded for this clonotype. The chain carries TRBV4-3 and TRBJ2-1; no clear D gene. Per germline, CDR1 LGHNA and CDR2 YSLEER. V was cut by 0 bases and J by 7 bases, with 10 bases left in between. CDR3 length: 14 residues. The CDR3 is CASSQDARGNEQFF. Written as DNA, the CDR3 is TGCGCCAGCAGCCAAGATGCTCGTGGGAATGAGCAGTTCTTC.

V usage is TRBV4-2 and J usage is TRBJ2-5; possibly TRBD2 for D (6 bases). CDR1 and CDR2 from the germline V gene are LGHNA and YNFKEQ. V was trimmed by 1 base and J by 3 bases, leaving 15 bases between them. This CDR3 is 16 amino acids long. This CDR3 reads CASSQAGPRGKETQYF. The CDR3, as DNA: TGTGCCAGCAGCCAAGCAGGCCCCCGGGGGAAAGAGACCCAGTACTTC.